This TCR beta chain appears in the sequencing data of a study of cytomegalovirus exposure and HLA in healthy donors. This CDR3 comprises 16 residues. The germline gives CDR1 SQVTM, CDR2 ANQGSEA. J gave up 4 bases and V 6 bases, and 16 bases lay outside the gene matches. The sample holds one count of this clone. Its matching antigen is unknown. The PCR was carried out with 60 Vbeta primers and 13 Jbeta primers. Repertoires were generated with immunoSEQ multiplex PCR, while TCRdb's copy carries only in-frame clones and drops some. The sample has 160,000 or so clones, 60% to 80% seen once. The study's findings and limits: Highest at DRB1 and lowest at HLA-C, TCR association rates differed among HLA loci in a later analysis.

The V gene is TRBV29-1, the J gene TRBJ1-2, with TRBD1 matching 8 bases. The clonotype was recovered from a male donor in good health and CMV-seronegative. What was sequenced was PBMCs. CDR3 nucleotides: TGCAGCGTCCCGGACAGGGACCTACCCCTCGGCTATGGCTACACCTTC. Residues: CSVPDRDLPLGYGYTF. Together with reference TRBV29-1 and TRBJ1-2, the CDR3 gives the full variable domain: SAVISQKPSRDICQRGTSLTIQCQVDSQVTMMFWYRQQPGQSLTLIATANQGSEATYESGFVIDKFPISRPNLTFSTLTVSNMSPEDSSIYLCSVPDRDLPLGYGYTFGSGTRLTVV.